A selection of T cell receptor beta chains follows, all from one sample in a study of neurological immune-mediated disorders. TCRdb fed the 5' RACE reads into MiXCR, producing one record per CDR3 protein. The table shows over 35,000 distinct CDR3 sequences, with 2% to 3% occurring only once. Sequenced: PBMCs. The receptors were gathered from a man aged 50-59 years with multiple sclerosis. CDR3s include the opening cysteine and the closing phenylalanine or tryptophan. A D gene is named only where the DNA matches it firmly. Rows give clone size only sometimes, using once, few, many, or a class for an expanded clone.

DNA	CDR3	D	V	size	J
TGTGCCAGCACCACGACAGGGGGTTACGAGCAGTACTTC	CASTTTGGYEQYF	TRBD1	TRBV12-3/TRBV12-4	medium-sized	TRBJ2-7
TGTGCCAGCAGCTTGGCCTACAGGGCTAACCTAGCTGAAGCTTTCTTT	CASSLAYRANLAEAFF	-	TRBV5-6	many	TRBJ1-1
TGCGCCAGCAGCTTGAGGGGAAACTATGGCTACACCTTC	CASSLRGNYGYTF	-	TRBV5-1	many	TRBJ1-2
TGTGCCAGCACCCCTCCAAGGGGACCCCAGAATTTT	CASTPPRGPQNF	-	TRBV28	few	TRBJ1-5
TGTGCCAGCAGCGTACGGGCAGGGGACGGCTACACCTTC	CASSVRAGDGYTF	-	TRBV9	many	TRBJ1-2
TGCAGTGCTTGGGGACAGGGGAATTCACCCCTCCACTTT	CSAWGQGNSPLHF	TRBD1	TRBV20-1	many	TRBJ1-6
TGTGCCAGCAGCGTAGGGAACGGGGGACGGGAAGCTTTCTTT	CASSVGNGGREAFF	-	TRBV9	many	TRBJ1-1
TGCGCCAGCAGCTTGACAGGGGAGGGGTACGAGCAGTACTTC	CASSLTGEGYEQYF	-	TRBV5-1	many	TRBJ2-7
TGTGCTAGTGGTTCTCCGAGGCATACGCAGTATTTT	CASGSPRHTQYF	-	TRBV12-5	many	TRBJ2-3
TGCAGTGCTAGGGGGCCTATGGTCTACGAGCAGTACTTC	CSARGPMVYEQYF	-	TRBV20-1	many	TRBJ2-7
TGCAGTGCAGAACAGGGTATGAACACTGAAGCTTTCTTT	CSAEQGMNTEAFF	-	TRBV20-1	many	TRBJ1-1
TGTGCCAGCAGACCGAGCGGCGCTTCCTACAATGAGCAGTTCTTC	CASRPSGASYNEQFF	-	TRBV11-2	medium-sized	TRBJ2-1
TGTGCCAGCAGCTGGGGACAGGGGGGTCAGCCCCAGCATTTT	CASSWGQGGQPQHF	TRBD1	TRBV7-2	many	TRBJ1-5
TGCAGTGCAAGGACACGGAACGAGCAGTACTTC	CSARTRNEQYF	-	TRBV20-1	many	TRBJ2-7
TGTGCCAGCAGCCCCTCAGCGGGCAATCAGCCCCAGCATTTT	CASSPSAGNQPQHF	-	TRBV3-1	many	TRBJ1-5
TGCGCCAGCAGCTTGGAGGCCACCTTGAACACTGAAGCTTTCTTT	CASSLEATLNTEAFF	-	TRBV5-1	many	TRBJ1-1
TGTGCCAGCAGTTCAGCCGGGGAGCTGTTTTTT	CASSSAGELFF	-	TRBV12-3/TRBV12-4	few	TRBJ2-2
TGCAGTGCTAGAGTTCCGGGAGGCTACACCTTC	CSARVPGGYTF	-	TRBV20-1	many	TRBJ1-2
TGTGCCAGCTCACCCCCGGGGGACACTGAAGCTTTCTTT	CASSPPGDTEAFF	-	TRBV18	many	TRBJ1-1
TGTGCCAGCAGCCGCACGACAGAAATGAACACTGAAGCTTTCTTT	CASSRTTEMNTEAFF	-	TRBV12-3/TRBV12-4	many	TRBJ1-1
TGTGCCAGCTCCAGCGAGGGGTCGGGCACAGATACGCAGTATTTT	CASSSEGSGTDTQYF	-	TRBV25-1	-	TRBJ2-3
TGCAGCGTTTCTCCGGGACAGGGCTACAATGAGCAGTTCTTC	CSVSPGQGYNEQFF	TRBD1	TRBV29-1	many	TRBJ2-1
TGTGCCAGCAGCCCAGAGATTGGCACCCTCCACTTT	CASSPEIGTLHF	-	TRBV3-1	many	TRBJ1-6
TGTGCCAGCAGCCAAGTCTTCGGCAGGTTGATAGACACTGAAGCTTTCTTT	CASSQVFGRLIDTEAFF	-	TRBV3-1	-	TRBJ1-1
TGTGCCAGCTCACCAGTGGACTCTTCCTACGAGCAGTACTTC	CASSPVDSSYEQYF	-	TRBV18	many	TRBJ2-7
TGTGCCAGCACAGCCGAGGGGGGGACTGAAGCTTTCTTT	CASTAEGGTEAFF	-	TRBV2	many	TRBJ1-1
TGTGCCAGCAGCTTGGGACAGGGGTTCGACACTGAAGCTTTCTTT	CASSLGQGFDTEAFF	TRBD1	TRBV11-1	many	TRBJ1-1
TGTGCCAGCAGTCAGGGACCAGATACGCAGTATTTT	CASSQGPDTQYF	-	TRBV6-5	many	TRBJ2-3
TGTGCCACCAGTGATTCCCGGACAGGGGACACTGAAGCTTTCTTT	CATSDSRTGDTEAFF	TRBD1	TRBV24-1	many	TRBJ1-1
TGTGCCAGCGGACTGTCGGGAAACACCATATATTTT	CASGLSGNTIYF	-	TRBV5-5	many	TRBJ1-3
TGCAGTGCTCCCCCCACCCAGGGGGCTGGATTGGGCTTC	CSAPPTQGAGLGF	TRBD1	TRBV20-1	many	TRBJ1-2
TGCGCCAGCAGCTCTGGACAGGGAGCAGATACGCAGTATTTT	CASSSGQGADTQYF	TRBD1	TRBV5-1	many	TRBJ2-3
TGTGCCAGCAGCCCGGCCGGGGGATCTGGAAACACCATATATTTT	CASSPAGGSGNTIYF	-	TRBV7-9	many	TRBJ1-3
TGTGCCAGCACCCAAGGGGGGATCCCCGGGGAGCTGTTTTTT	CASTQGGIPGELFF	-	TRBV12-3/TRBV12-4	many	TRBJ2-2
TGCAGTGCTAGAGGGGTCGGGGAAAATCAGCCCCAGCATTTT	CSARGVGENQPQHF	-	TRBV20-1	many	TRBJ1-5
TGTGCCAGCAGCGGATTTACCGGGGAGAACACTGAAGCTTTCTTT	CASSGFTGENTEAFF	-	TRBV5-5	many	TRBJ1-1
TGTGCCAGCATGGTGACAGGGGTACCACCCCTCCACTTT	CASMVTGVPPLHF	TRBD1	TRBV6-2/TRBV6-3	many	TRBJ1-6
TGTGCCAGCAGCAAAGAACAGGGCCCGCAGTACTTC	CASSKEQGPQYF	-	TRBV7-3	many	TRBJ2-7
TGTGCCAGCAGCTCCAGGGTCAATCAGCCCCAGCATTTT	CASSSRVNQPQHF	-	TRBV7-2	many	TRBJ1-5
TGTGCCAGCAGTCCGGGACAGGGGTATTCTGAAGCTTTCTTT	CASSPGQGYSEAFF	TRBD1	TRBV7-2	many	TRBJ1-1
TGTGCCAGCAGCCTCACATCGGGGACAGGAGGGGATACGCAGTATTTT	CASSLTSGTGGDTQYF	TRBD1	TRBV7-2	-	TRBJ2-3
TGTGCCAGCAGCGGACTAGCGGGGGGCGCCTACGAGCAGTACTTC	CASSGLAGGAYEQYF	TRBD2	TRBV7-2	few	TRBJ2-7
TGTGCCAGTAGCCTCTACACCTCCCTTACCTTGGTCACTGAAGCTTTCTTT	CASSLYTSLTLVTEAFF	-	TRBV19	many	TRBJ1-1
TGCGCCAGCAGCTCAGCAGGGAACTATGGCTACACCTTC	CASSSAGNYGYTF	-	TRBV5-1	many	TRBJ1-2
TGTGCCAGCAGCCCCGTAGCGGGGGGCCCCTCGAATGAGCAGTTCTTC	CASSPVAGGPSNEQFF	TRBD2	TRBV12-3/TRBV12-4	many	TRBJ2-1